These 12 T cell receptor beta chains came from one sample sequenced in a study of T cells in Graves' hyperthyroidism and ophthalmopathy. There were TCR beta CDR3 regions amplified from RNA transcripts. The TCR CDR3 was amplified in a first-round RT-PCR using the HTBI primer set. One entry per CDR3 protein results from TCRdb running MiXCR on the multiplex PCR reads. The table records around 760,000 distinct CDR3 sequences, over 35% of them present only once. Sequencing was done on a sample of blood. These receptors were obtained from a woman aged 35 to 49 with Graves' hyperthyroidism.

Worth noting for this clonotype: The junction departs from germline at one end; a sequencing error may be responsible. The chain has TRBV11-2 and TRBJ2-2; D is unresolved. This CDR3 spans 13 amino acids. Germline CDR1 and CDR2: SGHAT and FQNNGV. DNA of the CDR3: TGCGCCAGCAGCCAGGAGACGGCCGGGGAGCTGTTTTTT. It translates to CASSQETAGELFF.

The chain employs TRBV6-5 and TRBJ1-6; D remains ambiguous. The germline CDR1 and CDR2 sequences are MNHEY and SVGAGI. Trimming removed 4 bases from V and 8 bases from J, with 24 bases in between. This CDR3 comprises 18 residues. The CDR3 bases are TGTGCCAGCAGTTTAATTGGTGGTACCGGTTGGGGTTATTCACCCCTCCACTTT. Protein sequence: CASSLIGGTGWGYSPLHF.

On this clonotype itself: An end of the junction differs from the germline gene, which may be a read error. The chain links TRBV7-7 to TRBJ2-7, with D perhaps matching TRBD1 or TRBD2 (5 bases each). Germline loops: CDR1 SSHAT, CDR2 FNYEAQ (reference sequence). The CDR3 length is 12 residues. Written as DNA, the CDR3 is TGTGCTAGCAAGAGGGGTTCCTACGAGCAGTACTTC. Amino acid sequence: CASKRGSYEQYF. The complete variable domain, with remaining parts taken from reference TRBV7-7 and TRBJ2-7, reads GAGVSQSPRYKVTKRGQDVTLRCDPISSHATLYWYQQALGQGPEFLTYFNYEAQPDKSGLPSDRFSAERPEGSISTLTIQRTEQRDSAMYRCASKRGSYEQYFGPGTRLTVT.

The chain's CDR3 is CSALHRVLGGELFF. The CDR3, as DNA: TGCAGTGCTTTACACCGGGTCCTCGGCGGGGAGCTGTTTTTT. The V gene is TRBV20-1, the J gene TRBJ2-2; D not certain. This CDR3 contains 14 residues. V lost 5 bases and J lost 7, with 17 bases in between. Germline V lookup: CDR1 DFQATT, CDR2 SNEGSKA (reference sequence).

The rearrangement joins TRBV7-3 to TRBJ2-3; the D gene is possibly TRBD1 (6 bases). CDR3 length: 13 amino acids. From germline, CDR1 is SGHTA and CDR2 FQGTGA. With 6 bases removed from V and 4 bases from J, the gap between germline ends came to 11 bases. Here the CDR3 reads CASSPQGPDTQYF. In DNA, the CDR3 is TGTGCCAGCAGTCCACAGGGTCCAGATACGCAGTATTTT.

A note on this clonotype: A read error may be the cause here, since a much bigger clone is one base away. This chain uses TRBV7-6 with TRBJ1-3; tentatively, D is TRBD1 (6 bases). CDR3 size: 15 residues. Germline V CDR1 and CDR2: SGHVS, FNYEAQ. The CDR3, as DNA: TGTGCCGGCAGCTCCCCACAGGGTCTAGGAAACACCATATATTTT. This gives the protein CAGSSPQGLGNTIYF.

This clonotype was counted at least ten times. The chain has TRBV6-6 and TRBJ1-4; 8 bases align to TRBD1. Losses at the gene ends were 6 bases for V and 7 bases for J; bases not matched to a gene: 7. There are 14 residues in the CDR3. Germline CDR1 MNHNY, CDR2 SVGAGI (reference sequence). The CDR3 loop is CASRNGQGGEKLFF. The CDR3 DNA sequence: TGTGCCAGCAGGAATGGACAGGGAGGTGAAAAACTGTTTTTT.

In this sample, this clonotype turned up many times. V is TRBV7-2 and J is TRBJ2-7; D may be TRBD1 or TRBD2 (5 bases each). Germline V gene data show CDR1 as SGHTA and CDR2 as FQGNSA. This CDR3 spans 17 amino acids. V lost 5 bases to trimming and J lost 2 bases, with 22 bases between them. CDR3 loop: CASSQDLPSKGPYEQYF. CDR3 bases: TGTGCCAGCAGCCAGGACCTTCCTAGCAAGGGGCCCTACGAGCAGTACTTC.

This clonotype was observed at least ten times. The chain couples TRBV2 to TRBJ1-6; the match to TRBD1 covers 8 bases. The germline CDR1 and CDR2 sequences are SNHLY and FYNNEI. This CDR3 is built from 16 residues. The V gene end was trimmed by 2 bases and the J gene end by 10 bases; junction bases not matched to a gene: 10. The CDR3, as DNA: TGTGCCAGCAGTGAACTAGGACAGGGCGGTGACTCACCCCTCCACTTT. It yields the protein CASSELGQGGDSPLHF.

The chain is built from TRBV20-1 and TRBJ1-1, with unresolved D. Germline-derived CDR1 and CDR2 are DFQATT and SNEGSKA (reference sequence). V was clipped by 3 bases and J by 0 bases, with 14 bases between them. CDR3 length: 15 amino acids. The CDR3 region has the DNA TGCAGTGCTAGCGCGGGCCAATATATGAACACTGAAGCTTTCTTT. Translated, it gives CSASAGQYMNTEAFF.

The J gene is TRBJ1-2, the V gene TRBV29-1; 7 bases map to TRBD1. V lost 8 bases and J lost 4; bases outside the gene matches: 10. The CDR3 totals 13 residues. Looked up from germline, CDR1 is SQVTM and CDR2 is ANQGSEA. The CDR3 region has the DNA TGCAGCTCCGACCAGGGGGATAGCTATGGCTACACCTTC. It is translated as CSSDQGDSYGYTF.

This clonotype was seen a few times. The chain combines TRBV29-1 with TRBJ2-5, with 7 bases that match TRBD2. Germline assignment: CDR1 SQVTM and CDR2 ANQGSEA. V was pared by 3 bases and J by 1 base, with 2 bases of the junction left unmatched. The CDR3 has 13 amino acids. CDR3 loop: CSVDGLGQETQYF. CDR3 DNA sequence: TGCAGCGTTGATGGACTAGGCCAAGAGACCCAGTACTTC.